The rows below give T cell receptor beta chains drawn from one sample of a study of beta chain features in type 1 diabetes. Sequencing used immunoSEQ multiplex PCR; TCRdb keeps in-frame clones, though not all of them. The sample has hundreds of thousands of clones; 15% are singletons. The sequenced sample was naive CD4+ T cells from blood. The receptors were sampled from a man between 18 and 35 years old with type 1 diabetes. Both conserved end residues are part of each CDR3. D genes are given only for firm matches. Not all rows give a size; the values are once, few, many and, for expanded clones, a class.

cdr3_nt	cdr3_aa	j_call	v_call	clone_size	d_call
TGTGCCAGCAGTTACTCGTACACAGCTGGTGGCTACACCTTC	CASSYSYTAGGYTF	TRBJ1-2	TRBV6-5	-	-
TGTGCCAGCAGCTTAAAACTTGTCAATTCACCCCTCCACTTT	CASSLKLVNSPLHF	TRBJ1-6	TRBV5-6	few	-
TGTGCCAGCAGTGCCGAGGACAGGGGGACTCTTCGTGGCTACACCTTC	CASSAEDRGTLRGYTF	TRBJ1-2	TRBV2	few	TRBD1
TGCGCCAGCAGGGATGACAGGGGCGCGAGGTCACCCCTCCACTTT	CASRDDRGARSPLHF	TRBJ1-6	TRBV10-2	-	TRBD1
TGTGCCAGCTCACCACCGTGGCAGGGAAAAGAGACCCAGTACTTC	CASSPPWQGKETQYF	TRBJ2-5	TRBV18	-	-
TGCGCCAGCTCTGGGACAGGGGTCAACGAGCAGTACTTC	CASSGTGVNEQYF	TRBJ2-7	TRBV5-1	-	TRBD1
TGTGCCAGCAGCTTTGGGCCTAGCTGGATTTACGAGCAGTACTTC	CASSFGPSWIYEQYF	TRBJ2-7	TRBV7-8	-	-
TGTGCCAGCTCACCACTTACCGGGGGTTCCTACGAGCAGTACTTC	CASSPLTGGSYEQYF	TRBJ2-7	TRBV18	few	-
TGTGCCAGCAGCTTGAGGTCGCTTCCCCACAATGAGCAGTTCTTC	CASSLRSLPHNEQFF	TRBJ2-1	TRBV11-2	-	-
TGTGCCTCCGGGAGACGGGCCAAAGCTAACTATGGCTACACCTTC	CASGRRAKANYGYTF	TRBJ1-2	TRBV10-3	-	-
TGTGCCACCAGCAGAGATCGGTCCTACGAGCAGTACTTC	CATSRDRSYEQYF	TRBJ2-7	TRBV15	-	-
TGTGCCAGTCGTGGGGCTCGCAGGACGGAGCAGTACTTC	CASRGARRTEQYF	TRBJ2-7	TRBV6-5	few	-
TGTGCCTGGAGTCTTGGAACAGCCGGTTCACCCCTCCACTTT	CAWSLGTAGSPLHF	TRBJ1-6	TRBV30	few	-
TGCGCCAGCAGCTCTTTGGCGAGGGCCTCCTACAATGAGCAGTTCTTC	CASSSLARASYNEQFF	TRBJ2-1	TRBV4-1	few	-
TGTGCCAGCAGTTACTCGCAGGATACCTACGAGCAGTACTTC	CASSYSQDTYEQYF	TRBJ2-7	TRBV6-5	few	-
TGTGCCAGCAGCCTCCAGGGGGCTCGCGAGCAGTACTTC	CASSLQGAREQYF	TRBJ2-7	TRBV5-4	-	TRBD1
TGCGCCAGCAGCTTGGAGGGGACAGGGTACGAGCAGTACTTC	CASSLEGTGYEQYF	TRBJ2-7	TRBV5-1	-	TRBD1
TGTGCCACCAGCAAGGGCGCTAGGGAGGGCCTAAACTATGGCTACACCTTC	CATSKGAREGLNYGYTF	TRBJ1-2	TRBV15	-	-
TGTGCCAGCAGTTCCGGACAGGGGTCGAACTATGGCTACACCTTC	CASSSGQGSNYGYTF	TRBJ1-2	TRBV28	-	TRBD1
TGCGCCAGCAGCTCGAGCGGGAGTGCCGATGAGCAGTTCTTC	CASSSSGSADEQFF	TRBJ2-1	TRBV5-1	-	TRBD2
TGTGCCAGCAGCTTAGCGGGGGGGACGGCGTGGTTCTTC	CASSLAGGTAWFF	TRBJ2-1	TRBV7-2	-	TRBD2
TGTGCCAGCACGATAGCGGGGACCTCCTACGAGCAGTACTTC	CASTIAGTSYEQYF	TRBJ2-7	TRBV7-2	-	TRBD2
TGTGCCAGCTCGCCAGGACCTAGCGGGAGCTCCTACGAGCAGTACTTC	CASSPGPSGSSYEQYF	TRBJ2-7	TRBV18	few	TRBD2
TGCAGCGTTGGGGTCAGGGGTTCCAAAAACATTCAGTACTTC	CSVGVRGSKNIQYF	TRBJ2-4	TRBV29-1	few	-
TGTGCCAGCAGCCTTACTAGCGGGAGGATCTACAATGAGCAGTTCTTC	CASSLTSGRIYNEQFF	TRBJ2-1	TRBV14	few	TRBD2
TGTGCCAGCAGCTTAGAACAGGGGAATCAGCCCCAGCATTTT	CASSLEQGNQPQHF	TRBJ1-5	TRBV7-2	-	TRBD1
TGTGCCAGCAGTGGGGGGACAGGATTATACCAAGAGACCCAGTACTTC	CASSGGTGLYQETQYF	TRBJ2-5	TRBV25-1	few	TRBD1
TGCAGCGTTCGCACGGGGGGACCCCAAGAGACCCAGTACTTC	CSVRTGGPQETQYF	TRBJ2-5	TRBV29-1	few	TRBD2
TGTGCCTGGAGACTACAGGTGAACACTGAAGCTTTCTTT	CAWRLQVNTEAFF	TRBJ1-1	TRBV30	-	-
TGTGCCAGCGACCGGGGACTGCCAGAGGAGCAGTACTTC	CASDRGLPEEQYF	TRBJ2-7	TRBV2	-	-
TGCGCCAGCAGCCCCCGGGACAGGGGCCACGAGCAGTACTTC	CASSPRDRGHEQYF	TRBJ2-7	TRBV5-1	few	TRBD1
TGTGCCAGCAGCTTAGCGACAGGGGGACCGTACGAGCAGTACTTC	CASSLATGGPYEQYF	TRBJ2-7	TRBV7-2	-	TRBD1
TGTGCCAGCAGCACACAGGGGAAGGAGACTGAAGCTTTCTTT	CASSTQGKETEAFF	TRBJ1-1	TRBV5-4	few	TRBD1
TGTGCCAGCAGTCCGGGACAGGGGATCCAAGAGACCCAGTACTTC	CASSPGQGIQETQYF	TRBJ2-5	TRBV27	few	TRBD1
TGTGCCAGCTCACCCTCCACCCAGTACGAGCAGTACTTC	CASSPSTQYEQYF	TRBJ2-7	TRBV18	-	-
TGTGCCAGCGGCCGGGACAATAGTGCAGATACGCAGTATTTT	CASGRDNSADTQYF	TRBJ2-3	TRBV2	-	-
TGCGCCAGCAGTCCTAGACAGCAGAACACCGGGGAGCTGTTTTTT	CASSPRQQNTGELFF	TRBJ2-2	TRBV5-1	few	-
TGTGCCAGCAGCTTCCCGACTAGCCCCGTCGAGCAGTACTTC	CASSFPTSPVEQYF	TRBJ2-7	TRBV5-4	few	TRBD2
TGTGCCAGCAGCGTAGCTCCCCGGGGGACGGGAGAGACCCAGTACTTC	CASSVAPRGTGETQYF	TRBJ2-5	TRBV9	few	-
TGTGCCAGCAGCAATCATTTGAACACTGAAGCTTTCTTT	CASSNHLNTEAFF	TRBJ1-1	TRBV7-9	-	-
TGTGCCAGCATAGACAGGGGCCAAGAGACCCAGTACTTC	CASIDRGQETQYF	TRBJ2-5	TRBV6-6	-	TRBD1
TGTGCCAGCAGCGAACTAGCGGGGAAAGAGACCCAGTACTTC	CASSELAGKETQYF	TRBJ2-5	TRBV7-9	few	TRBD2
TGCAGCTTCCGGTTCGATGAGCAGTTCTTC	CSFRFDEQFF	TRBJ2-1	TRBV29-1	-	-
TGTGCCAGCTCAAACCGGGTCGCCCAATACAATGAGCAGTTCTTC	CASSNRVAQYNEQFF	TRBJ2-1	TRBV18	-	-
TGTGCCTGGGGGACAGAGTACAATGAGCAGTTCTTC	CAWGTEYNEQFF	TRBJ2-1	TRBV30	few	TRBD1